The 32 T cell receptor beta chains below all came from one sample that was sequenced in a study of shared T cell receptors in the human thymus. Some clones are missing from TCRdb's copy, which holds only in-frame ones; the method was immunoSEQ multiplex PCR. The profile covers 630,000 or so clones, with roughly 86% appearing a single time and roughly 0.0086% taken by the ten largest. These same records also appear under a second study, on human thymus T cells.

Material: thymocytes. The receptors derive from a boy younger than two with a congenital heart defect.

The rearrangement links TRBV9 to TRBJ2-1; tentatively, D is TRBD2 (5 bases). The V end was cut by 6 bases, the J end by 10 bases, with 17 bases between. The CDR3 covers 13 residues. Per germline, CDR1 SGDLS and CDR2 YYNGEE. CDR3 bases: TGTGCCAGCAATCTTGAGGGTGGGAGCGAGCAGTTCTTC. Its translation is CASNLEGGSEQFF. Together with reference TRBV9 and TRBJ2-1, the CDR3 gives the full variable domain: DSGVTQTPKHLITATGQRVTLRCSPRSGDLSVYWYQQSLDQGLQFLIQYYNGEERAKGNILERFSAQQFPDLHSELNLSSLELGDSALYFCASNLEGGSEQFFGPGTRLTVL.

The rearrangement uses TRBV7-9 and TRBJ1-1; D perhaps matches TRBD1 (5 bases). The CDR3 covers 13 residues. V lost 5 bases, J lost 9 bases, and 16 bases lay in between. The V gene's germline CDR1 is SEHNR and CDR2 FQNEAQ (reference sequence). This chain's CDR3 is CASSIRDGTKAFF. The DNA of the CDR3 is TGTGCCAGCAGCATCAGGGACGGGACTAAAGCTTTCTTT.

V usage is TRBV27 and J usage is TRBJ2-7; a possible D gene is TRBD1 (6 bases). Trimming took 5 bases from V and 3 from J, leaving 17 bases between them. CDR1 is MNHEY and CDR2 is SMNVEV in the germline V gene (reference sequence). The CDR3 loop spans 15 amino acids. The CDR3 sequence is CASSPGHKGFYEQYF. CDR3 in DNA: TGTGCCAGCAGTCCGGGACACAAGGGATTCTACGAGCAGTACTTC.

The CDR3 is CASSFSLPGLAVWEQYF. In DNA form, the CDR3 reads TGTGCCAGCAGTTTCTCGCTGCCGGGACTAGCGGTCTGGGAGCAGTACTTC. V is TRBV27 and J is TRBJ2-7; TRBD2 agrees at 11 bases. Germline V lookup: CDR1 MNHEY, CDR2 SMNVEV (reference sequence). The CDR3 contains 17 residues. V trimming: 3 bases; J trimming: 7 bases; junction bases outside the gene matches: 14.

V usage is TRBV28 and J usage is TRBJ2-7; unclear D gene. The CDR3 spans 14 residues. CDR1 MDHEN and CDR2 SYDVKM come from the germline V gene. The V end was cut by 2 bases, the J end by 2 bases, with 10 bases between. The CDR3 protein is CASSLEIDTYEQYF. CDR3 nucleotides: TGTGCCAGCAGTTTAGAAATCGACACCTACGAGCAGTACTTC.

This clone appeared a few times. CDR3 protein: CAISELKFPSLTEAFF. The CDR3 region has the DNA TGTGCCATCAGTGAGTTAAAATTTCCCTCCCTTACTGAAGCTTTCTTT. The gene calls are TRBV10-3 and TRBJ1-1, with D hard to call. This CDR3 has 16 residues. Germline CDR1 and CDR2: ENHRY and SYGVKD. Trimming pared 1 base from V and 5 bases from J, leaving 17 bases between.

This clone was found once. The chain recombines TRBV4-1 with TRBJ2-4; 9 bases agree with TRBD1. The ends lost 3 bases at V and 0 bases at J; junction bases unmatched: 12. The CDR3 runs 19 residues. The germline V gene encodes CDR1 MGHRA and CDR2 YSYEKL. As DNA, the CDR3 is TGCGCCAGCAGCCAGGGGGGACAGGGTCAAAGTCTAGCCAAAAACATTCAGTACTTC. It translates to CASSQGGQGQSLAKNIQYF.

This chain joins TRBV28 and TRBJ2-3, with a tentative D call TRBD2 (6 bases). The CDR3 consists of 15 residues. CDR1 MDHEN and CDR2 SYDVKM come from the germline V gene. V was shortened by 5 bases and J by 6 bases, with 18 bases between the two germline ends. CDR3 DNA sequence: TGTGCCAGCAGTCCCACACCCCCGGCGGGGGATACGCAGTATTTT. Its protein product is CASSPTPPAGDTQYF. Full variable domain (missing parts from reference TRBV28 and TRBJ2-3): DVKVTQSSRYLVKRTGEKVFLECVQDMDHENMFWYRQDPGLGLRLIYFSYDVKMKEKGDIPEGYSVSREKKERFSLILESASTNQTSMYLCASSPTPPAGDTQYFGPGTRLTVL.

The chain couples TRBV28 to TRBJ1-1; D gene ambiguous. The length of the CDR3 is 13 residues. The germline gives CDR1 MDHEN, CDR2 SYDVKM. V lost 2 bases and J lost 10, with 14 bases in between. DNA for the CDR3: TGTGCCAGCAGTTTAAAGGAGCCTCTCGGAGCTTTCTTT. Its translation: CASSLKEPLGAFF.

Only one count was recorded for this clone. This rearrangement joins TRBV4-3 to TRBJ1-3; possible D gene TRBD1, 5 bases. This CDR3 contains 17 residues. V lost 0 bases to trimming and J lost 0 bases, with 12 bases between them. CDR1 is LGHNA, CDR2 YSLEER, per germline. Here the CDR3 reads CASSQEDWGDSGNTIYF. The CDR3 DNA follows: TGCGCCAGCAGCCAAGAAGATTGGGGGGACTCTGGAAACACCATATATTTT.

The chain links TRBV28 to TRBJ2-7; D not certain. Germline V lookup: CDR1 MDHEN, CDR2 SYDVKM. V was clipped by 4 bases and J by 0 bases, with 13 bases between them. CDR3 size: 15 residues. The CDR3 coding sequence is TGTGCCAGCAGTTGGAGCTGGGTCGTCTCCTACGAGCAGTACTTC. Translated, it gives CASSWSWVVSYEQYF.

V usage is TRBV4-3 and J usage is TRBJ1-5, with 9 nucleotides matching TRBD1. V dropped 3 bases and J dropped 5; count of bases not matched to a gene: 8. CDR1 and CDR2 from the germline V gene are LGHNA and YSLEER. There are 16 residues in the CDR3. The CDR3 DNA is TGCGCCAGCAGCCACCACTGGACAGGGGAAGATCAGCCCCAGCATTTT. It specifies CASSHHWTGEDQPQHF.

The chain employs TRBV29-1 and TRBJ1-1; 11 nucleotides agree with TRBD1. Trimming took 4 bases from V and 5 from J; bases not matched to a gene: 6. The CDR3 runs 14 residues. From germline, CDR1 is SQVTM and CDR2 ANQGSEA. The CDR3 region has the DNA TGCAGCGTTGCCGGACAGGGGGCGCGTACTGAAGCTTTCTTT. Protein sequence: CSVAGQGARTEAFF.

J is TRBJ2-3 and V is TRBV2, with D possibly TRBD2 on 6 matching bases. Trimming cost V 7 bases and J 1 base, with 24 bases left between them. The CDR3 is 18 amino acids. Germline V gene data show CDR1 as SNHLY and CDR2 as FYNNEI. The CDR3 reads CASINRDLVLSGTDTQYF. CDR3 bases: TGTGCCAGCATTAACCGGGACTTAGTTCTTTCTGGCACAGATACGCAGTATTTT.

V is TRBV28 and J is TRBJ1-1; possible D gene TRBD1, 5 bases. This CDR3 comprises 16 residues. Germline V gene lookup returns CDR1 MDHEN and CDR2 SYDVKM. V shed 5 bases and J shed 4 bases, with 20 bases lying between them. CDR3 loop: CASSLPRVGGVTEAFF. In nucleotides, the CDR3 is TGTGCCAGCAGTCTCCCGCGGGTCGGGGGGGTCACTGAAGCTTTCTTT.

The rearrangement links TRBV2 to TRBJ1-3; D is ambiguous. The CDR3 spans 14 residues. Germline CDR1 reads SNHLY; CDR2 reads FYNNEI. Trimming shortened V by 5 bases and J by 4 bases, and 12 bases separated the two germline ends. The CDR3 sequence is CASSLDWPGNTIYF. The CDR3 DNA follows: TGTGCCAGCAGTCTAGATTGGCCGGGAAACACCATATATTTT.

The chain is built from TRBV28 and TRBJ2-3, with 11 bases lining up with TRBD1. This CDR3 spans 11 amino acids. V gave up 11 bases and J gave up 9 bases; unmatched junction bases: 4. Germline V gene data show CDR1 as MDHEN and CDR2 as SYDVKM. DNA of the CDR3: TGTGCCGGAGGACAGGGGGCAACGCAGTATTTT. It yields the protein CAGGQGATQYF.

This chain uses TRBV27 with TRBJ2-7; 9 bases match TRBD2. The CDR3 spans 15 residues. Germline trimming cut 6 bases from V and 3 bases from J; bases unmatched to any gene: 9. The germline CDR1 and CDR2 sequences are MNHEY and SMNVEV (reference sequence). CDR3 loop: CASSPIAGESYEQYF. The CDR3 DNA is TGTGCCAGCAGCCCAATAGCGGGAGAGAGCTACGAGCAGTACTTC.

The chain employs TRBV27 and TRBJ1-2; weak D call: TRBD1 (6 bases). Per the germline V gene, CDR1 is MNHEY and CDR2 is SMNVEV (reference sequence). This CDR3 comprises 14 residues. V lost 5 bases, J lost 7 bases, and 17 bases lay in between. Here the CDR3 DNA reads TGTGCCAGCAGTCCGACAGGCTCTTTGTTTGGCTACACCTTC. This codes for CASSPTGSLFGYTF.

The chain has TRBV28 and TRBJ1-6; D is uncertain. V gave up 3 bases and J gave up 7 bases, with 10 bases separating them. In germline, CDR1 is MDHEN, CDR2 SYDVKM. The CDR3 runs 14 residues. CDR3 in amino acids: CASSFNLRNSPLHF. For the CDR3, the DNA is TGTGCCAGCAGTTTTAACTTACGAAATTCACCCCTCCACTTT.

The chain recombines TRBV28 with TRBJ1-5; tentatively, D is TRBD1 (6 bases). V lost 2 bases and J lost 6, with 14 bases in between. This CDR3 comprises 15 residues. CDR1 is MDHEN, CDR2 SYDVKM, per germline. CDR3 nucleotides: TGTGCCAGCAGTTTACGCAACAGGGCGGCTCAGCCCCAGCATTTT. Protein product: CASSLRNRAAQPQHF. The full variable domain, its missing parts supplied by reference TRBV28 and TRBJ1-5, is DVKVTQSSRYLVKRTGEKVFLECVQDMDHENMFWYRQDPGLGLRLIYFSYDVKMKEKGDIPEGYSVSREKKERFSLILESASTNQTSMYLCASSLRNRAAQPQHFGDGTRLSIL.

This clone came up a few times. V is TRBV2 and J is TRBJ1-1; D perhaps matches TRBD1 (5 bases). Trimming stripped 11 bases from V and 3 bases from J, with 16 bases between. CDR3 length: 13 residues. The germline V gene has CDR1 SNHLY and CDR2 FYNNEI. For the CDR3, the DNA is TGTGCCCCCCGTCCGGGGGGGGACACTGAAGCTTTCTTT. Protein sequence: CAPRPGGDTEAFF.

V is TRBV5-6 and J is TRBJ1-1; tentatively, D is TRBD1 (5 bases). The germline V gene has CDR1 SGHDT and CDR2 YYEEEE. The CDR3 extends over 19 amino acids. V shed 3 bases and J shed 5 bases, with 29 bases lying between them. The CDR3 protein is CASSCRSPRETEWTTEAFF. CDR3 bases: TGTGCCAGCAGCTGCAGATCGCCCCGAGAAACAGAATGGACAACTGAAGCTTTCTTT.

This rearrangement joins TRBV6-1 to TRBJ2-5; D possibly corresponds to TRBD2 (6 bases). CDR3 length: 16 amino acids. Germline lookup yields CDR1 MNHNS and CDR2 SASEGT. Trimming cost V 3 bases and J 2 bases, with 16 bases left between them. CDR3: CASSDIWGVPQETQYF. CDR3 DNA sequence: TGTGCCAGCAGTGACATATGGGGGGTTCCTCAAGAGACCCAGTACTTC.

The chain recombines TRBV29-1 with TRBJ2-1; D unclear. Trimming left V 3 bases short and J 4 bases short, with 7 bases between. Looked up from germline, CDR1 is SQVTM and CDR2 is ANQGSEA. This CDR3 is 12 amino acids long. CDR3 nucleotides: TGCAGCGTTGAGGGCTTTTACAATGAGCAGTTCTTC. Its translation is CSVEGFYNEQFF.

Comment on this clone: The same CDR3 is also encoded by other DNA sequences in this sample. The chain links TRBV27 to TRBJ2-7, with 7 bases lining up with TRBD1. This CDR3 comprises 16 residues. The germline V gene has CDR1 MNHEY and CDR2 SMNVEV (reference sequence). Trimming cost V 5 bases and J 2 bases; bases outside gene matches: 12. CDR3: CASSQRGQPPPYEQYF. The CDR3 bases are TGTGCCAGCAGTCAAAGGGGACAGCCTCCCCCCTACGAGCAGTACTTC.

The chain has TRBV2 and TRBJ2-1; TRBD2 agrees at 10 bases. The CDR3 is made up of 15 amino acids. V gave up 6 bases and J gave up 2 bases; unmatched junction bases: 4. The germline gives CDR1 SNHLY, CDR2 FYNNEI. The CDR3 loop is CASRGSGRAYNEQFF. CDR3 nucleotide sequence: TGTGCCAGCAGGGGAAGCGGGAGGGCCTACAATGAGCAGTTCTTC.

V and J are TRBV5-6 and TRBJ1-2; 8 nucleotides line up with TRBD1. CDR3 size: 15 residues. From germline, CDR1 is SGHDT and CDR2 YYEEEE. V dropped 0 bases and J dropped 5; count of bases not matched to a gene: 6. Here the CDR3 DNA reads TGTGCCAGCAGCTTGGTTGCAGGGGGCTTGTATGGCTACACCTTC. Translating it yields CASSLVAGGLYGYTF. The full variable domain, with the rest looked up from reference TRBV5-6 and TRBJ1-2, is DAGVTQSPTHLIKTRGQQVTLRCSPKSGHDTVSWYQQALGQGPQFIFQYYEEEERQRGNFPDRFSGHQFPNYSSELNVNALLLGDSALYLCASSLVAGGLYGYTFGSGTRLTVV.

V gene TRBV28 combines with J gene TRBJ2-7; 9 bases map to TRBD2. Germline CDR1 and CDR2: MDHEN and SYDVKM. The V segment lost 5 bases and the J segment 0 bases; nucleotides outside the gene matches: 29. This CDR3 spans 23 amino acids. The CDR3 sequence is CASSRLVSSGIRSPPHSSYEQYF. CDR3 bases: TGTGCCAGCAGTAGGTTGGTCTCTAGCGGGATCAGATCGCCGCCCCATAGCTCCTACGAGCAGTACTTC.

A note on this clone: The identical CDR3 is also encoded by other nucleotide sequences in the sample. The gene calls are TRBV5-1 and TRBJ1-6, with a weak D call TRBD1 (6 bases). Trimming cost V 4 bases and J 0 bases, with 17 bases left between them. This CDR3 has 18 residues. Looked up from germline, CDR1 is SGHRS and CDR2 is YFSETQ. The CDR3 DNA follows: TGCGCCAGCAGCCCTGGGGGAGACAGGAGCTCCTATAATTCACCCCTCCACTTT. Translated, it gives CASSPGGDRSSYNSPLHF.

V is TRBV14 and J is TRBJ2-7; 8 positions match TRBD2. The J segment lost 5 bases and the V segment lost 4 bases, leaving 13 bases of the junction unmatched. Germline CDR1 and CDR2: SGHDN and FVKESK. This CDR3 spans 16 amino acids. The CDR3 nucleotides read TGTGCCAGCAGCCCCCAAAGGTCCGGACTAGCCGACGAGCAGTACTTC. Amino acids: CASSPQRSGLADEQYF.

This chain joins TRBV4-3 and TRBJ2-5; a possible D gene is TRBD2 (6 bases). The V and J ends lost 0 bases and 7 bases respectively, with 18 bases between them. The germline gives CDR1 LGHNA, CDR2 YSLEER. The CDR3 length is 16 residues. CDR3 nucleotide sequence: TGCGCCAGCAGCCAAGAATATCGGGGGAAATGGGGGACCCAGTACTTC. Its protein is CASSQEYRGKWGTQYF.